The 22 T cell receptor beta chains below come from one sample, sequenced in a study of cytomegalovirus exposure and HLA in healthy donors. The PCR ran on 60 Vbeta and 13 Jbeta primers. Generated by immunoSEQ multiplex PCR, the TCRdb table keeps only in-frame clones and is missing some. The sample holds some 150,000 clones, 71% seen once. Sequences were obtained from PBMCs. The source is a woman aged 25-40 years in good health and CMV-seronegative.

The gene calls are TRBV6-1 and TRBJ1-5; D is unclear. Germline V gene lookup returns CDR1 MNHNS and CDR2 SASEGT. V was cut by 7 bases and J by 4 bases, with 17 bases left in between. The length of the CDR3 is 15 residues. The CDR3 nucleotides are TGTGCCAGCACCGAGTTGAGGGATTTGAATCAGCCCCAGCATTTT. Translated, it gives CASTELRDLNQPQHF.

As for this clone: Other DNA sequences of this sample code for an identical CDR3. V and J are TRBV6-5 and TRBJ1-1; 8 bases map to TRBD1. The germline V gene encodes CDR1 MNHEY and CDR2 SVGAGI. Unmatched junction bases numbered 4, after V lost 6 bases and J lost 1 base. This CDR3 has 14 residues. The CDR3 DNA reads TGTGCCAGCAGCTTCGACAGGGGGAACACTGAAGCTTTCTTT. Amino acid sequence: CASSFDRGNTEAFF.

The J gene is TRBJ2-5, the V gene TRBV4-3; D not certain. Germline V lookup: CDR1 LGHNA, CDR2 YSLEER. V was shortened by 0 bases and J by 3 bases, with 8 bases between the two germline ends. This CDR3 comprises 14 residues. CDR3 coding DNA: TGCGCCAGCAGCCAAGAGATGTCGGAAGAGACCCAGTACTTC. The encoded protein is CASSQEMSEETQYF.

This clone was seen only once. The chain carries TRBV7-8 and TRBJ1-5; 8 positions agree with TRBD1. This CDR3 region has 17 residues. The J segment lost 1 base and the V segment lost 3 bases, leaving 8 bases of the junction unmatched. Germline lookup yields CDR1 SGHVS and CDR2 FQNEAQ. The CDR3, as DNA: TGTGCCAGCAGCTTCTTACAGGGGGGCAACAGCAATCAGCCCCAGCATTTT. It yields the protein CASSFLQGGNSNQPQHF.

The rearrangement joins TRBV2 to TRBJ1-5, with 7 bases aligning to TRBD1. V lost 8 bases, J lost 2 bases, and 9 bases stayed unmatched. The CDR3 spans 15 residues. Germline V lookup: CDR1 SNHLY, CDR2 FYNNEI. The CDR3 DNA is TGTGCCAGCGGGGACAGAAGGGGTGGCAATCAGCCCCAGCATTTT. It yields the protein CASGDRRGGNQPQHF.

This clone showed up just a few times. The chain is built from TRBV28 and TRBJ1-2, with D unclear. The V and J ends lost 8 bases and 0 bases respectively, with 13 bases between them. The germline gives CDR1 MDHEN, CDR2 SYDVKM. The CDR3 spans 14 residues. CDR3 coding DNA: TGTGCCAGCCTGGGCCTGTTCCCTAACTATGGCTACACCTTC. Translating gives CASLGLFPNYGYTF.

This rearrangement joins TRBV6-5 to TRBJ2-7; 7 nucleotides match TRBD2. The CDR3 contains 14 residues. The germline V gene has CDR1 MNHEY and CDR2 SVGAGI. V was pared by 0 bases and J by 6 bases, with 5 bases of the junction left unmatched. The CDR3 DNA follows: TGTGCCAGCAGTTACTCGCTAGCGGAAAGCGAGCAGTACTTC. Its translation: CASSYSLAESEQYF.

This chain joins TRBV19 and TRBJ2-1; D is perhaps TRBD1 (5 bases). Germline CDR1 LNHDA, CDR2 SQIVND (reference sequence). This CDR3 comprises 16 residues. V dropped 6 bases and J dropped 3 bases, with 18 bases sitting between them. CDR3 bases: TGTGCCAGTAGCAAAGCCCAGGGTTCCGTCTACAATGAGCAGTTCTTC. It yields the protein CASSKAQGSVYNEQFF.

This clone was counted a few times. The junction shows a germline mismatch at one end, possibly a read error. The chain links TRBV7-9 to TRBJ1-2; D uncertain. The CDR3 has 12 residues. Germline values: CDR1 SEHNR, CDR2 FQNEAQ (reference sequence). CDR3 sequence (DNA): TGTTCCAGCAGCTCGACTGCTTATGGCTACACCTTC. Translating gives CSSSSTAYGYTF.

The V gene is TRBV5-5, the J gene TRBJ1-4; no clear D gene. Deletions cut 6 bases from V and 3 bases from J, with 21 bases between. This CDR3 spans 17 amino acids. Per germline, CDR1 SGHKS and CDR2 YYEKEE (reference sequence). CDR3 amino acids: CASTQRYPLRANEKLFF. CDR3 sequence (DNA): TGTGCCAGCACCCAACGATACCCTCTCCGAGCTAATGAAAAACTGTTTTTT.

The chain carries TRBV7-2 and TRBJ1-4; D unclear. Trimming cost V 3 bases and J 9 bases, with 8 bases left between them. CDR1 and CDR2 from the germline V gene are SGHTA and FQGNSA. This CDR3 contains 12 residues. In DNA form, the CDR3 reads TGTGCCAGCAGCTTGGACGGGAAAAAACTGTTTTTT. As protein: CASSLDGKKLFF.

The J gene is TRBJ1-5, the V gene TRBV12-5; a possible D gene is TRBD1 (5 bases). With 2 bases removed from V and 11 bases from J, the gap between germline ends came to 22 bases. CDR1 is LGHNT and CDR2 is FRNRAP in the germline V gene. The CDR3 is 16 amino acids. CDR3 DNA sequence: TGTGCTAGTGGTTTGAAGGCAGGGCGTGTGGTGTCGGCCCAGCATTTT. It translates to CASGLKAGRVVSAQHF.

V is TRBV19 and J is TRBJ2-5; 9 nucleotides match TRBD1. V lost 3 bases, J lost 5 bases, and 10 bases stayed unmatched. The CDR3 has 16 residues. Germline V gene data show CDR1 as LNHDA and CDR2 as SQIVND (reference sequence). CDR3 residues: CASSIDGDRVMETQYF. The CDR3 region has the DNA TGTGCCAGTAGTATTGATGGGGACAGGGTGATGGAGACCCAGTACTTC.

This clone has just a few counts. The chain is built from TRBV27 and TRBJ1-5; possibly TRBD1 for D (5 bases). Trimming cost V 6 bases and J 1 base, with 10 bases left between them. This CDR3 contains 14 residues. Germline CDR1 is MNHEY and CDR2 is SMNVEV (reference sequence). The CDR3 bases are TGTGCCAGCAGCTCCGGGGGAAGCAATCAGCCCCAGCATTTT. Its protein product is CASSSGGSNQPQHF.

The chain carries TRBV4-3 and TRBJ2-3, with 8 bases identical to TRBD1. This CDR3 is built from 14 residues. J was trimmed by 5 bases and V by 6 bases; bases with no gene match: 7. CDR1 and CDR2 from the germline V gene are LGHNA and YSLEER. The DNA for the CDR3 is TGCGCCAGCAGGGCAGGACAGGGAGAAGATACGCAGTATTTT. It yields the protein CASRAGQGEDTQYF.

The rearrangement uses TRBV19 and TRBJ2-7; D perhaps matches TRBD1 (5 bases). V lost 1 base, J lost 5 bases, and 12 bases lay in between. This CDR3 has 14 amino acids. In germline, CDR1 is LNHDA, CDR2 SQIVND (reference sequence). The CDR3, as DNA: TGTGCCAGTAGTATAGTAGCCAGGGATCACGAGCAGTACTTC. Translating it yields CASSIVARDHEQYF.

This clone was seen more than once but under ten times. The chain uses TRBV29-1 and TRBJ2-3; tentative D call: TRBD2 (6 bases). The CDR3 covers 13 residues. The V end was cut by 2 bases, the J end by 5 bases, with 11 bases between. The V gene's germline CDR1 is SQVTM and CDR2 ANQGSEA. The CDR3 DNA reads TGCAGCGTTGAACCTAACGGGGGAGATACGCAGTATTTT. This gives the protein CSVEPNGGDTQYF.

The chain uses TRBV19 and TRBJ2-1, with D hard to call. Germline CDR1 reads LNHDA; CDR2 reads SQIVND (reference sequence). V lost 6 bases and J 4 bases, leaving 7 bases between the germline ends. The CDR3 length is 12 residues. The CDR3 bases are TGTGCCAGTAGGAGTTCTTACAATGAGCAGTTCTTC. This gives the protein CASRSSYNEQFF.

The chain recombines TRBV18 with TRBJ2-7; 9 bases are a match to TRBD2. Germline assignment: CDR1 KGHSH and CDR2 LQKENI. V shed 6 bases and J 6 bases; nucleotides not matched to a gene: 9. This CDR3 contains 14 residues. The CDR3 loop reads CASSDAGGPLEQYF. The CDR3 nucleotides are TGTGCCAGCTCGGACGCGGGGGGGCCCCTCGAGCAGTACTTC.

Details on this clone: A read error may produce the germline difference seen at one junction end. This chain connects TRBV7-2 to TRBJ2-7, with D possibly being TRBD1 (7 bases). The CDR3 sequence is 13 residues long. CDR1 and CDR2 (germline): SGHTA, FQGNSA. The CDR3: CASSPAGGIEQHF. The CDR3 bases are TGTGCCAGCAGCCCAGCAGGGGGGATCGAGCAGCACTTC.

In the case of this clone: The junction shows a germline mismatch at one end, possibly a read error. The chain couples TRBV28 to TRBJ2-1; TRBD2 is a possible D gene (6 bases). Germline CDR1 is MDHEN and CDR2 is SYDVKM. This CDR3 region has 13 residues. CDR3 nucleotide sequence: TGTGCCAGCAGTTTACAGGGACTCCCTGGAGGGCTCTTC. It is translated as CASSLQGLPGGLF. Complete variable domain (other parts from reference TRBV28 and TRBJ2-1): DVKVTQSSRYLVKRTGEKVFLECVQDMDHENMFWYRQDPGLGLRLIYFSYDVKMKEKGDIPEGYSVSREKKERFSLILESASTNQTSMYLCASSLQGLPGGLFGPGTRLTVL.

Comments on this clone: One junction end does not reproduce the germline sequence, and a read error may be involved. The V call is TRBV7-7, the J call TRBJ2-3; 8 bases map to TRBD2. The V gene's germline CDR1 is SSHAT and CDR2 FNYEAQ (reference sequence). This CDR3 contains 15 residues. The CDR3 DNA sequence: TGTGCTAGCAGCCTAGCGGGTTCGGAGACAGATACGCAGTATTTT. Translated, it gives CASSLAGSETDTQYF.